A selection of T cell receptor beta chains follows, all from one sample in a study of control samples from healthy donors and cancer patients. Method: immunoSEQ multiplex PCR; TCRdb's copy keeps in-frame clones and lacks some. The table includes about 130,000 clones, 88% detected once. Sequenced sample: blood. The receptors originated from a man aged 50 to 59 in good health. The CDR3 runs from the conserved cysteine through the conserved F or W. A D gene is named only where the DNA matches it firmly.

J: TRBJ2-2
D: TRBD1
V: TRBV18
DNA: TGTGCCAGCTCACCGTTGGGACAGGAAGACGGGGAGCTGTTTTTT
CDR3: CASSPLGQEDGELFF

J: TRBJ1-4
D: .
V: TRBV5-5
DNA: TGTGCCAGCAGCTTACAGATTGGTGAAAAACTGTTTTTT
CDR3: CASSLQIGEKLFF

J: TRBJ2-2
D: TRBD2
V: TRBV5-8
DNA: TGTGCCAGCAGCTTGGCCTGGACTAGCGGAAACACCGGGGAGCTGTTTTTT
CDR3: CASSLAWTSGNTGELFF

J: TRBJ2-2
D: .
V: TRBV9
DNA: TGTGCCAGCAGCGTAGATGGGGATAACACCGGGGAGCTGTTTTTT
CDR3: CASSVDGDNTGELFF

J: TRBJ2-5
D: .
V: TRBV11-2
DNA: TGTGCCAGCAGCTTGGTCGGAGGGACCCAGTACTTC
CDR3: CASSLVGGTQYF

J: TRBJ2-3
D: TRBD2
V: TRBV11-3
DNA: TGTGCCAGCAGCTTAGACAATAGCGGGGGGGCGCCAGATACGCAGTATTTT
CDR3: CASSLDNSGGAPDTQYF

J: TRBJ1-2
D: .
V: TRBV7-9
DNA: TGTGCCAGCAGCTTAGAGGGGATGGGAGTGTATGGCTACACCTTC
CDR3: CASSLEGMGVYGYTF

J: TRBJ1-6
D: .
V: TRBV9
DNA: TGTGCCAGCAGCGAGGTGGACTATTCACCCCTCCACTTT
CDR3: CASSEVDYSPLHF

J: TRBJ2-2
D: TRBD2
V: TRBV9
DNA: TGTGCCAGCAGTTCGGGGGGAGCGGGGGCGAACACCGGGGAGCTGTTTTTT
CDR3: CASSSGGAGANTGELFF

J: TRBJ2-7
D: TRBD2
V: TRBV27
DNA: TGTGCCAGCAGTTTTCTAGCGGGGCAGGGCGAGCAGTACTTC
CDR3: CASSFLAGQGEQYF

J: TRBJ1-1
D: .
V: TRBV19
DNA: TGTGCCAGTAGGGACCGCGGGGTGCCGAACACTGAAGCTTTCTTT
CDR3: CASRDRGVPNTEAFF

J: TRBJ1-1
D: .
V: TRBV28
DNA: TGTGCCAGCAGACCTACAGGGAAGAAGAACACTGAAGCTTTCTTT
CDR3: CASRPTGKKNTEAFF

J: TRBJ2-7
D: .
V: TRBV28
DNA: TGTGCCAGCACCGACGCGACGGCGACCTACGAGCAGTACTTC
CDR3: CASTDATATYEQYF

J: TRBJ2-7
D: TRBD1
V: TRBV28
DNA: TGTGCCAGCAGGATTTACAGGGGGCGGGGAAACGAGCAGTACTTC
CDR3: CASRIYRGRGNEQYF

J: TRBJ1-5
D: .
V: TRBV29-1
DNA: TGCAGCGTTGAGCAGGGCCACAATCAGCCCCAGCATTTT
CDR3: CSVEQGHNQPQHF

J: TRBJ2-7
D: TRBD2
V: TRBV5-6
DNA: TGTGCCAGCAGCTTGGGCTTAGCGGGGGGGCTCACCTACGAGCAGTACTTC
CDR3: CASSLGLAGGLTYEQYF

J: TRBJ1-2
D: .
V: TRBV7-8
DNA: TGTGCCAGCAGCTCGAGAGGGGGGGCCGTAAGTGGCTACACCTTC
CDR3: CASSSRGGAVSGYTF

J: TRBJ1-2
D: .
V: TRBV5-1
DNA: TGCGCCAGCAGCCGGGGGGACTATGGCTACACCTTC
CDR3: CASSRGDYGYTF

J: TRBJ2-3
D: .
V: TRBV3-1/TRBV3-2
DNA: TGTGCCAGCAGCCGCCCTAGCACAGATACGCAGTATTTT
CDR3: CASSRPSTDTQYF